This TCR beta chain was identified during a study of beta chain features in type 1 diabetes (dated by TCRdb to the late 2010s). In terms of the full investigation: Mean age, gender distribution, total cell number and subset yield did not differ between patients and healthy donors. Whereas all 30 or so donors provided naive and central memory subsets, regulatory and stem cell-like memory subsets were isolated from just 8 patients and roughly eight healthy donors. A total of 100 million to 140 million sorted cells were examined across all samples, and the number of cells per subset was strongly correlated with RNA yield. In the study, recently diagnosed type 1 diabetes patients and matched healthy donors were compared on the TCRB repertoires of their sorted circulating CD4+ T cell subsets.

The High Capacity cDNA Reverse Transcription Kit was used to reverse transcribe all of the isolated RNA, meaning that expressed TCRB transcripts were what got sequenced. Deep immunoSEQ sequencing was applied to naive, central memory and regulatory T cell samples, giving an average of about 3.4 million total reads per sample. Sorted cells were lysed in RLT buffer and RNA was extracted with DNase-treated RNeasy Micro or Mini kits, depending on cell number. To prevent cross-contamination, each cell subset was processed individually, whereas patient and healthy donor samples were processed jointly. The immunoSEQ multiplex PCR was used to amplify TCRB sequences from cDNA, yielding 87-bp fragments that span the CDR3 region. The amplicons were sequenced using the Illumina HiSeq platform. The paper's data handling went like this. PCR bias was corrected computationally using synthetic template baselines, and reads within Hamming distance 2 were collapsed, with unmergeable singletons discarded. Reads were aligned against IMGT so that V, D and J genes, CDR3 length and insertions or deletions at six rearrangement sites could be assigned. Within each subset, clonotype counts were normalized to sorted cell number, and only after that were true diversity and Gini coefficients computed with the tcR R package. The overlap coefficient, calculated on TCRB nucleotide sequences, was used to quantify repertoire sharing. As a proxy for the pre-selection repertoire, out-of-frame TCRB sequences from naive cells were analyzed. TCRdb limited this immuneACCESS table to in-frame rearrangements with V and J called. A share of clones is missing; checked studies link under half to unresolved V genes, and the rest is unexplained. The V and J calls and clone size come from that table; D and trimming were worked out from the DNA. Here the sample has more than 550,000 clones; about an eighth occur a single time. The leading ten clones occupy 0.04% of the sample.

Of note for this clone: It lacks a known antigen. Per-base quality was not reported, and no clone a single base away is much larger than it.

Results and caveats for the whole study, not just this receptor: Because cDNA was sequenced instead of genomic DNA, highly expressing activated cells could be over-represented, though the groups showed no difference in activation or CD3 levels. Shorter templates might be favored by PCR, yet because patient and control samples were amplified and corrected together, any such skew would affect both groups equally. Type 1 diabetes patients showed a moderate but significant shortening of TCRB CDR3 length in all four CD4+ subsets. Patients with type 1 diabetes made fewer insertions and deleted more nucleotides at VDJ recombination sites, implying thymic rearrangement abnormalities. Naive, central memory and regulatory TCRB repertoires appeared to be more similar among patients than among healthy donors. Because small numbers of individuals were included in the HLA sub-analyses, any influence of HLA type on TCRB rearrangement was left unresolved.

From each donor, a single peripheral blood sample of about 116 mL on average was drawn into heparinised tubes. Using a panel that included CD45RO, CCR7, CD25, CD127, CD95 and CD27, naive, central memory, regulatory and stem cell-like memory CD4+ T cells were sorted on a BD FACSAria II. A purity above 95% was achieved for all sorted populations. PBMCs were separated immediately by Lymphoprep density gradient centrifugation and were stained directly, without being cultured. To minimize batch effects, samples were stained and sorted in pairs, one healthy donor with one patient per experiment. Unmatched junction bases come to 4, with V trimmed by 6 bases and J by 2 bases. The cysteine opens and the phenylalanine closes a CDR3 of 14 amino acids. Only the CDR3 DNA is retained, 42 bases long and in frame from the first base. Via the germline V gene, CDR1 is SGHAT and CDR2 FQNNGV.

The sequence links TRBV11-2 to TRBJ2-3; 8 middle bases align to TRBD2. The sequenced sample was naive CD4+ T cells from blood. According to the study, the label for this sample's cell subset or site signals: true naive CD4+ T cells. This TCR was recovered from a man between 18 and 29 years old with type 1 diabetes. The DNA sequence reads TGTGCCAGCAGACTAGCGGAGAACACAGATACGCAGTATTTT. Protein translation: CASRLAENTDTQYF.